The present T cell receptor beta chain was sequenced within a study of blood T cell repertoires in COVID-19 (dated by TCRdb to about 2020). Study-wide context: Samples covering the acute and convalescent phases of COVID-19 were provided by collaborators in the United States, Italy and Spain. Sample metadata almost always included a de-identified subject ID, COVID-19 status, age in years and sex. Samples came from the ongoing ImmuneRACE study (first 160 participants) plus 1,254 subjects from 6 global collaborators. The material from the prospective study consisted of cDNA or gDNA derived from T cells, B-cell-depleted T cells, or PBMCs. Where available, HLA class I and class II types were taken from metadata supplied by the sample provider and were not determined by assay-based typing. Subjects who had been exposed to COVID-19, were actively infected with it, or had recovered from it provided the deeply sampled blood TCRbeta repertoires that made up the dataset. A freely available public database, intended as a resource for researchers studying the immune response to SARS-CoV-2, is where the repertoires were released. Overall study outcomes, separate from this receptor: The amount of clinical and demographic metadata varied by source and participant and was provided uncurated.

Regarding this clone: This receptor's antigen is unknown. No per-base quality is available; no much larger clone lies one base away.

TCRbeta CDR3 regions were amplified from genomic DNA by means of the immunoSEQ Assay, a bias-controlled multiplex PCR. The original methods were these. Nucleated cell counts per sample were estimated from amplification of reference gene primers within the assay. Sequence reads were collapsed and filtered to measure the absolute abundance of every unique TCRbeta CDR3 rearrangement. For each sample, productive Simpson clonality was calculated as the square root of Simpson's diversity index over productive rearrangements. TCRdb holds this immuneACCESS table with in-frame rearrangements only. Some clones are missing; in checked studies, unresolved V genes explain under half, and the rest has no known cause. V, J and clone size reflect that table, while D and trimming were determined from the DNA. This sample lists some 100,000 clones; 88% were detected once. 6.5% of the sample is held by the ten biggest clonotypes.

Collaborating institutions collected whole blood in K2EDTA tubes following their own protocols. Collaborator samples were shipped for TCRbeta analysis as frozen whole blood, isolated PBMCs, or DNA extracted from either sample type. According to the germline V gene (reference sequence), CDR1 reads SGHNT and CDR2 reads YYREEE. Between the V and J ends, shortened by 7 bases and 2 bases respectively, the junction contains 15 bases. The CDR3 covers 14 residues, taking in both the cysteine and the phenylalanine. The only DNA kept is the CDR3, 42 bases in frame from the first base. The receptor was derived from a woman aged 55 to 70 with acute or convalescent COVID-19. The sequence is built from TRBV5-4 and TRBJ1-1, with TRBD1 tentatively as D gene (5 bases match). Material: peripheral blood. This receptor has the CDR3 CASLDSAQNTEAFF. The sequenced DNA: TGTGCCAGCCTAGACAGCGCACAAAACACTGAAGCTTTCTTT. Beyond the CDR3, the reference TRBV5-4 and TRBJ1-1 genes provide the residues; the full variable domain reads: ETGVTQSPTHLIKTRGQQVTLRCSSQSGHNTVSWYQQALGQGPQFIFQYYREEENGRGNFPPRFSGLQFPNYSSELNVNALELDDSALYLCASLDSAQNTEAFFGQGTRLTVV.